This T cell receptor beta chain was identified during a study of low-dose radiotherapy and immunotherapy resistance in tumors. At the level of the study: Nivolumab was given to patients as a 240 mg flat dose every two weeks, and ipilimumab at 1 mg/kg every six weeks. Both were delivered intravenously.

Primers used for first-strand cDNA, a TRAV- and TRBV-specific set, covered both alpha and beta chains. It was with a constant-region primer and a V-primer adapter that TCRs were amplified over approximately 18 PCR cycles. MiXCR, applied by TCRdb to the reads, yields one record per CDR3 protein. The data contain about 97,000 distinct CDR3 sequences, 20% of them singletons. This clonotype was detected ten times or more. The time point was: after trial treatment. Treatment defined: LDRT plus nivolumab, ipilimumab, low-dose cyclophosphamide and aspirin (RACIN trial). The CDR3 is made up of 17 amino acids. CDR1 MNHEY and CDR2 SVGEGT come from the germline V gene. V shed 6 bases and J 0 bases; nucleotides not matched to a gene: 7.

This specimen consisted of PBMCs, obtained after low-dose radiotherapy plus immunotherapy. This rearrangement joins TRBV6-2 or TRBV6-3 to TRBJ2-6; 8 bases fit TRBD1. This clonotype was sampled from a male donor with prostate cancer. CDR3 sequence: CASSRFGTGSGANVLTF. CDR3 DNA sequence: TGTGCCAGCAGCCGGTTCGGGACAGGCTCTGGGGCCAACGTCCTGACTTTC.